The present TCR beta chain was sequenced within a study of blood T cell repertoires in COVID-19. Study context: There were acute and convalescent COVID-19 samples, and they came from the United States, Italy and Spain. In each case, the material was cDNA or gDNA derived from T cells, B-cell-depleted T cells, or PBMCs.

The CDR3 length is 16 residues. After removal of 3 bases from V and 7 bases from J, the junction contained 9 bases not matched to a gene. CDR1 is LNHDA, CDR2 SQIVND, per germline (reference sequence). Per the original methods: Reference gene primer amplification gave estimated nucleated cell counts. Some clones are missing from TCRdb's copy, which holds only in-frame ones; the method was immunoSEQ multiplex PCR. From that table come the V and J calls and clone size; the DNA was used to work out D and trimming. Here the sample spans about 98,000 clones, 84% being singletons. Sequenced material: peripheral blood. The receptor was derived from a man aged 35 to 55 with active or convalescent COVID-19. The chain carries TRBV19 and TRBJ1-6; the match to TRBD1 covers 7 bases. For the CDR3, the DNA is TGTGCCAGTAGTATCCTTTGGACAGGTCGGAATTCACCCCTCCACTTT. Protein: CASSILWTGRNSPLHF.